The clone carrying this TCR beta chain was detected many times. The antigen is undetermined. Through Arm-PCR of CDR3 regions and iRepertoire HTBI primers, TCR beta libraries were built. One entry per CDR3 protein, called by TCRdb with MiXCR from the multiplex PCR reads. The table shows some 230,000 distinct CDR3 sequences, with 15% to 20% occurring only once. The data were taken from a study of regulatory T cells in long-lasting Graves disease. Study-wide background: Antithyroid drugs had been taken under 3 months by newly diagnosed Graves' patients.

Study findings and constraints: Patients with persistent disease shared over 2,500 public clonotypes, outpacing the roughly 870 shared by new patients. Persistent disease showed a preference for TRBV28, TRBJ1-2 and TRBJ2-5.

This CDR3 is built from 13 residues. CDR1 and CDR2 (germline): DFQATT, SNEGSKA (reference sequence). Deletions cut 2 bases from V and 5 bases from J, with 10 bases between. Time point noted: newly diagnosed GD, antithyroid drugs for less than 3 months. After RNA was extracted from PBMCs, the TCR library was made from it. American Thyroid Association guidelines defined Graves' disease diagnosis. The sample was peripheral blood mononuclear cells (PBMCs), taken at new diagnosis, from a patient treated with antithyroid drugs. The receptor comes from a female donor with Graves disease. The chain couples TRBV20-1 to TRBJ2-1, with D possibly matching TRBD1 (5 bases). For the CDR3, the DNA is TGCAGTGCTAGAAAGGGGCCGAACAATGAGCAGTTCTTC. Amino acid sequence: CSARKGPNNEQFF.